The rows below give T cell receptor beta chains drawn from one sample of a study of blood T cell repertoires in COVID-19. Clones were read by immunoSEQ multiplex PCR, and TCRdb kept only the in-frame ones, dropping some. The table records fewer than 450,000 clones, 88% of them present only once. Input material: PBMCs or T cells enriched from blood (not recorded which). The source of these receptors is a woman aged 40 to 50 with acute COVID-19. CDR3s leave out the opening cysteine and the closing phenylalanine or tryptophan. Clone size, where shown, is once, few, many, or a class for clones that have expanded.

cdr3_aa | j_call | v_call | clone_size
ASSFGQWLGAF | TRBJ1-1 | TRBV12-3/TRBV12-4 | .
ASSESLNTEAF | TRBJ1-1 | TRBV2 | once
AWSVGTGREQY | TRBJ2-7 | TRBV30 | .
ASTDSYHYEQY | TRBJ2-7 | TRBV6-5 | .
ACGKALDTEAF | TRBJ1-1 | TRBV2 | .
ATSRDGTSGGAGTQY | TRBJ2-3 | TRBV15 | .
ASSLGAGIYEQY | TRBJ2-7 | TRBV5-1 | .
ASSPGGLWDTDTQY | TRBJ2-3 | TRBV11-3 | .
ASSSSDTGELF | TRBJ2-2 | TRBV7-9 | few
AISEPGSYT | TRBJ1-2 | TRBV10-3 | .
ASSVGSSQETQY | TRBJ2-5 | TRBV2 | .
ASSMKTANYGYT | TRBJ1-2 | TRBV19 | .
ASSPGTGGINTEAF | TRBJ1-1 | TRBV5-1 | once
ASSWDFSPTDTQY | TRBJ2-3 | TRBV5-4 | .
ASRWGGSTDTQY | TRBJ2-3 | TRBV3-1/TRBV3-2 | .
ASLTRDHNYGYT | TRBJ1-2 | TRBV21-1 | .
ASSQDPGGAVTNEKLF | TRBJ1-4 | TRBV4-1 | .
ASSIFRDRNSPLH | TRBJ1-6 | TRBV19 | .
AWSRGNQPQH | TRBJ1-5 | TRBV30 | .
ASSQEDRDYEQY | TRBJ2-7 | TRBV3-1/TRBV3-2 | .
AISESGLGYGYT | TRBJ1-2 | TRBV10-3 | .
ASSLTGGGAPYNEQF | TRBJ2-1 | TRBV7-2 | .